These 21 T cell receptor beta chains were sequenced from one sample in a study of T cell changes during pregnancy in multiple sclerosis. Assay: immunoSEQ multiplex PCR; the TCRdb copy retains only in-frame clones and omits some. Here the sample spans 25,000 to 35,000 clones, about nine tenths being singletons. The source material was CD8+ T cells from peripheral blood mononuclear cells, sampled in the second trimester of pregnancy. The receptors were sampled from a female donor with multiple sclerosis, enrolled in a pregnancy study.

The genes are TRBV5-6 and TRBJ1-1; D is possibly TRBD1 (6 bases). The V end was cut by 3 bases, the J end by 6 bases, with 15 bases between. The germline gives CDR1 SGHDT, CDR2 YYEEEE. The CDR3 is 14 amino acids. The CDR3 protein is CASSWAIRGAEAFF. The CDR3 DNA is TGTGCCAGCAGCTGGGCGATCAGGGGCGCTGAAGCTTTCTTT.

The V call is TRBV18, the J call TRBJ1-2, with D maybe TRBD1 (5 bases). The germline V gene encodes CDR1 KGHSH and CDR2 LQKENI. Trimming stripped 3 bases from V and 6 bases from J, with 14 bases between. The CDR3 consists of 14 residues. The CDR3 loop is CASSPLGGLDGYTF. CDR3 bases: TGTGCCAGCTCACCGCTGGGGGGACTGGATGGCTACACCTTC.

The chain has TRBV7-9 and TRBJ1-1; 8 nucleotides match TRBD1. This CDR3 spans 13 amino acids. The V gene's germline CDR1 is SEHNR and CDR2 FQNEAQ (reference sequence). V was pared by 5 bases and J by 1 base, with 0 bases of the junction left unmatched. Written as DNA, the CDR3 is TGTGCCAGCAGCCAGGGGGCGAACACTGAAGCTTTCTTT. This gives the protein CASSQGANTEAFF.

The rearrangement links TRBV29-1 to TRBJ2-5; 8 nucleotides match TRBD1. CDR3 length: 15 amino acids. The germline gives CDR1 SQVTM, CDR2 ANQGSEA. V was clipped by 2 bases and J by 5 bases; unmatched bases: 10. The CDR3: CSVESPRGRRETQYF. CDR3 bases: TGCAGCGTTGAATCCCCCAGGGGGCGAAGGGAGACCCAGTACTTC.

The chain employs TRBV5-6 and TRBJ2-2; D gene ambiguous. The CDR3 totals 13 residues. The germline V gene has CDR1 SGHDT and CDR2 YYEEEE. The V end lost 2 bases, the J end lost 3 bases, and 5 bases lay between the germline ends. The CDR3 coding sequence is TGTGCCAGCAGCTTCGGAGACACCGGGGAGCTGTTTTTT. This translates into CASSFGDTGELFF. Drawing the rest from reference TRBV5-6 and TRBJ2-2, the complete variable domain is DAGVTQSPTHLIKTRGQQVTLRCSPKSGHDTVSWYQQALGQGPQFIFQYYEEEERQRGNFPDRFSGHQFPNYSSELNVNALLLGDSALYLCASSFGDTGELFFGEGSRLTVL.

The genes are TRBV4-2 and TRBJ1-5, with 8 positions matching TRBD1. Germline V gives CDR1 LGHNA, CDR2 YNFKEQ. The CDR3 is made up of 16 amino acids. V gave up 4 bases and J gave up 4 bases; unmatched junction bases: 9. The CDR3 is CASSLNYDRGNQPQHF. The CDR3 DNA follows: TGTGCCAGCAGCCTTAACTATGACAGGGGAAATCAGCCCCAGCATTTT.

The CDR3 nucleotides read TGTGCCAGCAGCTACCAGACAGGGCCCAGCCACTATGGCTACACCTTC. This sequence encodes CASSYQTGPSHYGYTF. The chain is built from TRBV7-2 and TRBJ1-2; 7 bases match TRBD1. Per germline, CDR1 SGHTA and CDR2 FQGNSA. The CDR3 is 16 amino acids. The V and J ends lost 4 bases and 3 bases, in that order; junction bases with no gene match: 11.

DNA for the CDR3: TGTGCCAGCAGTTTCCTCCGGGACATTTATAATTCACCCCTCCACTTT. Translating it yields CASSFLRDIYNSPLHF. J is TRBJ1-6 and V is TRBV27; D is possibly TRBD1 (6 bases). Germline CDR1 is MNHEY and CDR2 is SMNVEV (reference sequence). There are 16 residues in the CDR3. V was clipped by 3 bases and J by 4 bases, with 13 bases between them.

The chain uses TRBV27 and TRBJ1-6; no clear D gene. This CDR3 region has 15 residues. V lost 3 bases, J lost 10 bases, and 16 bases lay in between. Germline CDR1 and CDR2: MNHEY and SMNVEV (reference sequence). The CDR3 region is CASSFGGGVRSPLHF. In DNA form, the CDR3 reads TGTGCCAGCAGTTTCGGAGGTGGGGTCAGGTCACCCCTCCACTTT.

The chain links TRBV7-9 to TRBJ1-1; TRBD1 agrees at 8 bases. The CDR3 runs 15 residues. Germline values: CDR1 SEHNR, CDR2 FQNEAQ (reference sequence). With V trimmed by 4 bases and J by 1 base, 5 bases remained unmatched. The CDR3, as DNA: TGTGCCAGCAGCTCCTGGACAGGGACGAACACTGAAGCTTTCTTT. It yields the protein CASSSWTGTNTEAFF.

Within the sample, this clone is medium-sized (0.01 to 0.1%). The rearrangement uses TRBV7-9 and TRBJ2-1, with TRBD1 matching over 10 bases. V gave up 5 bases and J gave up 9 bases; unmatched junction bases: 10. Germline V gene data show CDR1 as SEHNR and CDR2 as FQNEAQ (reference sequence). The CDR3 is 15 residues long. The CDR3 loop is CASSAPDRGLVEQFF. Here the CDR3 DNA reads TGTGCCAGCAGCGCCCCCGACAGGGGGCTAGTTGAGCAGTTCTTC.

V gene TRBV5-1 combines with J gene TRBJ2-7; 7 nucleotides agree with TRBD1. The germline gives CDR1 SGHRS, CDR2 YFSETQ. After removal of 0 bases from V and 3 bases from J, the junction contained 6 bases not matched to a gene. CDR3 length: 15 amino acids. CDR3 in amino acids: CASSLASGTVYEQYF. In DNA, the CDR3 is TGCGCCAGCAGCTTGGCCTCGGGGACAGTCTACGAGCAGTACTTC.

CDR3 loop: CASSPLDRGRSPLHF. The CDR3 DNA sequence: TGTGCCAGCAGTCCATTAGACAGGGGACGTTCACCCCTCCACTTT. The chain employs TRBV27 and TRBJ1-6; 8 nucleotides align to TRBD1. Looked up from germline, CDR1 is MNHEY and CDR2 is SMNVEV (reference sequence). The junction had 9 bases not matched to a gene; V was cut back by 5 bases and J by 9 bases. This CDR3 contains 15 residues.

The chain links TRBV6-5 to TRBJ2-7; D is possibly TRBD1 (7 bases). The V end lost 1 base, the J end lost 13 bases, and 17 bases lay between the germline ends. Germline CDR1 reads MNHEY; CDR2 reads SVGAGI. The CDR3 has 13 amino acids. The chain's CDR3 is CASSYLEGAPPYF. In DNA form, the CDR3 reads TGTGCCAGCAGTTACTTGGAGGGGGCGCCGCCTTACTTC.

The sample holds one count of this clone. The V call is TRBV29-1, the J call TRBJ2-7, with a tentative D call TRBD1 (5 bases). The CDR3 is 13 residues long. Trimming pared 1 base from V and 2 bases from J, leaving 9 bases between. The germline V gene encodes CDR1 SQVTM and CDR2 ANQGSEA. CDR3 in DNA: TGCAGCGTTGAAGCCCAGGGTACCTACGAGCAGTACTTC. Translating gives CSVEAQGTYEQYF.

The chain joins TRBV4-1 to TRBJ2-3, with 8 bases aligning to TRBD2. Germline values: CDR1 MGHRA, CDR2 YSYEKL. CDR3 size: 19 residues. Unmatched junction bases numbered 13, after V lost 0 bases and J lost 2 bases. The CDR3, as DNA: TGCGCCAGCAGCCAAGATCCCCCGTTGACTAGCGCTAACACAGATACGCAGTATTTT. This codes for CASSQDPPLTSANTDTQYF.

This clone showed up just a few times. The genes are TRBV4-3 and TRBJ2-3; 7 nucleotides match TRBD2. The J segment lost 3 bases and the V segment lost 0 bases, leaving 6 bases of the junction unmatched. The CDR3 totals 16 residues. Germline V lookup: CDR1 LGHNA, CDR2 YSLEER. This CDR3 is CASSQDLGGGTDTQYF. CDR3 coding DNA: TGCGCCAGCAGCCAAGATCTGGGGGGGGGTACAGATACGCAGTATTTT.

CDR3 nucleotide sequence: TGCAGCGGGGAACAGACAGGGCCTTACTACAATGAGCAGTTCTTC. Encoded protein: CSGEQTGPYYNEQFF. The genes are TRBV29-1 and TRBJ2-1, with 7 bases identical to TRBD1. The V gene end was trimmed by 7 bases and the J gene end by 3 bases; junction bases not matched to a gene: 12. This CDR3 has 15 amino acids. Germline CDR1 is SQVTM and CDR2 is ANQGSEA.

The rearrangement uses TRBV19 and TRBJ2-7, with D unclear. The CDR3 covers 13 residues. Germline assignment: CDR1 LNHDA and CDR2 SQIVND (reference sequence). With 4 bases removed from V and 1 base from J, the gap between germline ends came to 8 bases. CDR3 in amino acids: CASSTGSSYEQYF. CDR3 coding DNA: TGTGCCAGTAGTACCGGGTCTTCCTACGAGCAGTACTTC.

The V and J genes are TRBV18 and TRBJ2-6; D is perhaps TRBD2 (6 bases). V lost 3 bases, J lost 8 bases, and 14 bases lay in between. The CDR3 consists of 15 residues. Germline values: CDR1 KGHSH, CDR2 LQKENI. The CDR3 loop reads CASSPRDWGTNVLTF. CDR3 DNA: TGTGCCAGCTCACCCCGGGACTGGGGAACCAACGTCCTGACTTTC.

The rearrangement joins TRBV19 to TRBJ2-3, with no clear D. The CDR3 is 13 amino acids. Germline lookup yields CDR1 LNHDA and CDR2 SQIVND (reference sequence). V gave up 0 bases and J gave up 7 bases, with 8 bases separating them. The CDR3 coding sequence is TGTGCCAGTAGTATAGATCACGAGTATACGCAGTATTTT. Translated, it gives CASSIDHEYTQYF.